Below, one T cell receptor beta chain is given with its context. Its target is unknown. PCR amplification relied on 60 Vbeta primers (plus 13 Jbeta primers). Using immunoSEQ multiplex PCR, the repertoire was profiled, and TCRdb retains in-frame clones only, with some absent. Recorded for this sample: over 65,000 clones. The sample originates from a study of cytomegalovirus exposure and HLA in healthy donors. This CDR3 spans 13 amino acids. The germline V gene encodes CDR1 GTSNPN and CDR2 SVGIG (reference sequence). Trimming took 0 bases from V and 7 from J; bases not matched to a gene: 4. Study observations and caveats: A later analysis showed HLA-associated TCR beta chains outstripping equally common others in clonal expansion. The authors considered a cluster of highly shared sequence variants likely to be a sequencing artifact.

This clonotype was sampled from a man aged 25-45 years in good health and CMV-seronegative. The gene calls are TRBV30 and TRBJ1-2; 8 nucleotides align to TRBD1. Sequencing was performed on PBMCs. CDR3 sequence: CAWSVQQGGGYTF. In DNA form, the CDR3 reads TGTGCCTGGAGTGTACAACAGGGGGGTGGCTACACCTTC.